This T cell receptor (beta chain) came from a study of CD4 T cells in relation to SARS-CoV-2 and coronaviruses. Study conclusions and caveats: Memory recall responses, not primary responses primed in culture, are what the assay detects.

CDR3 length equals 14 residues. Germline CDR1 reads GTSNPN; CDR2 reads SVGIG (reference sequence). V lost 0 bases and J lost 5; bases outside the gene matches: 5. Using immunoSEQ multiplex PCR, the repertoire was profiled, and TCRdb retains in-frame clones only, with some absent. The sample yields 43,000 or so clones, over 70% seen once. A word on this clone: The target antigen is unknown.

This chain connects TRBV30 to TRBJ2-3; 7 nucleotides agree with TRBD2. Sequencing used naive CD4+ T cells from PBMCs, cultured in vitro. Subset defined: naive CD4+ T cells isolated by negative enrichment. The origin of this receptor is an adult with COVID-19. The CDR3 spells CAWSVVAGGDTQYF. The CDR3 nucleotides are TGTGCCTGGAGTGTGGTAGCGGGCGGAGATACGCAGTATTTT.